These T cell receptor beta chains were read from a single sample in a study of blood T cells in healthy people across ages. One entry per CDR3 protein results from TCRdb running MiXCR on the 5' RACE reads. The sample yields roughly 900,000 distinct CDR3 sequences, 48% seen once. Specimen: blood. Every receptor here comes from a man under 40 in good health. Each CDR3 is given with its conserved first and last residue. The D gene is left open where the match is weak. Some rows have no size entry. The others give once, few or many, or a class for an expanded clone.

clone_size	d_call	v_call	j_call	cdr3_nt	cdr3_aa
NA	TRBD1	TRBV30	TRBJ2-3	TGTGCCTGGAGTGTAGGGACAGGGGGCGCAGATACGCAGTATTTT	CAWSVGTGGADTQYF
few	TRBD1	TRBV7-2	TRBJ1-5	TGTGCCAGCAGCGCCGGACAGGGGACCCAGCCCCAGCATTTT	CASSAGQGTQPQHF
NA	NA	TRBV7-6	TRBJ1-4	TGTGCCAGCAGCGTAGCTTTCCGTGAAAAACTATTTTTT	CASSVAFREKLFF
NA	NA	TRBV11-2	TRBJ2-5	TGTGCCAGCAGCTTATTATTGGGGCCAGAGACCCAGTACTTC	CASSLLLGPETQYF
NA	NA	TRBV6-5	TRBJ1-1	TGTGCCAGCAGTTACGGATCCAGGGGAACTGAAGCTTTCTTT	CASSYGSRGTEAFF
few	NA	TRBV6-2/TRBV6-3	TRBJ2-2	TGTGCCAGCAGGCCAGGGGTCGGGGAGCTGTTTTTT	CASRPGVGELFF
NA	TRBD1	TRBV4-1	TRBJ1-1	TGCGCCAGCAGCCGAGAGGGACAGGGCGCTGAAGCTTTCTTT	CASSREGQGAEAFF
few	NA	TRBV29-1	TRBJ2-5	TGCAGCGTTGAGCCAGGGGGGCAAGAGACCCAGTACTTC	CSVEPGGQETQYF
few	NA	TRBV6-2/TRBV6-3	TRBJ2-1	TGTGCCAGCAGTTACTCGAGTGCGGCCAGGGAATACAATGAGCAGTTCTTC	CASSYSSAAREYNEQFF
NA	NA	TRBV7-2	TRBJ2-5	TGTGCCAGCACTCTAGGGTACCAAGAGACCCAGTACTTC	CASTLGYQETQYF
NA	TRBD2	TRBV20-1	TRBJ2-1	TGCAGTGCTAGAGATATCGGACTAGCGGGCCCCTACAATGAGCAGTTCTTC	CSARDIGLAGPYNEQFF
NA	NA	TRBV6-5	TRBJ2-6	TGTGCCAGCAGTTACTCCACGGGGGCCAACGTCCTGACTTTC	CASSYSTGANVLTF
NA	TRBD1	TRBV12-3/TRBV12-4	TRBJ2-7	TGTGCCAGCAGTATCTTAGGGACAGGCTACGAGCAGTACTTC	CASSILGTGYEQYF
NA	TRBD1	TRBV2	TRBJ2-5	TGTGCCAGCAGTCGGACAGGGACAGAGACCCAGTACTTC	CASSRTGTETQYF
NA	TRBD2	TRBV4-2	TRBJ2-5	TGTGCCAGCAGCCATCCGACTAGCGGGCCCCAAGAGACCCAGTACTTC	CASSHPTSGPQETQYF
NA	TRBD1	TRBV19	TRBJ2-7	TGTGCCAGAACAAAACAGGGGAGCTATGAGCAGTACTTC	CARTKQGSYEQYF
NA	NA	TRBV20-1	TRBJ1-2	TGCAGTGCTAGTCCGTCGCCCAGGGGCCACTATGGCTACACCTTC	CSASPSPRGHYGYTF
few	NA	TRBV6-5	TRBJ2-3	TGTGCCAGCAGTTACTCGTACAGGCTGAATACGCAGTATTTT	CASSYSYRLNTQYF
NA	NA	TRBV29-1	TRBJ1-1	TGCAGCGTTGAAAGGGGGGTGAACACTGAAGCTTTCTTT	CSVERGVNTEAFF
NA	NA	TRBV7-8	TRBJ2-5	TGTGCCAGCAACCACATCCAGCTAGATCGACAAGAGACCCAGTACTTC	CASNHIQLDRQETQYF
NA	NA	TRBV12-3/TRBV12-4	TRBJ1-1	TGTGCCAGCAGTTCCCAATCCGGGAAGAACACTGAAGCTTTCTTT	CASSSQSGKNTEAFF
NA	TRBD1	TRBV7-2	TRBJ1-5	TGTGCCAGCAGCCCTGAGGGGGCGTGGGGTCAGCCCCAGCATTTT	CASSPEGAWGQPQHF
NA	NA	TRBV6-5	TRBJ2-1	TGTGCCAGCAGTTACTCACGACAGGCTGGGCACCATGAGCATTACTTC	CASSYSRQAGHHEHYF
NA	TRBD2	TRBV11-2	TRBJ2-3	TGTGCCAGCAGCATGGGACTAGCGGCCTTCACAGATACGCAGTATTTT	CASSMGLAAFTDTQYF
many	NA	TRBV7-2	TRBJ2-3	TGTGCCAGCAGCTTAGCGCTAGCGTTTTCGCAGTATTTT	CASSLALAFSQYF
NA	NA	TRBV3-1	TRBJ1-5	TGTGCCAGCAACCAAGATCAAGGGGAGCACAATCAGCCCCAGCATTTT	CASNQDQGEHNQPQHF
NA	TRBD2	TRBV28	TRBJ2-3	TGTGCCAGCAGTTTAAGCGGGGAGGGGCAGTATTTT	CASSLSGEGQYF
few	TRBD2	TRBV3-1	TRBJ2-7	TGTGCCAGCAGCCAAGTTACGGGGGGGCCATACGAGCAGTACTTC	CASSQVTGGPYEQYF
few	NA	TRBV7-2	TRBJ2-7	TGTGCCAGCAGCTCGCCCGGGACGCCTATAACCTACGAGCAGTACTTC	CASSSPGTPITYEQYF
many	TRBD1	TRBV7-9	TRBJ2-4	TGTGCCAGCAGCCCCCGGACAGGGGCTGGGGCCAAAAACATTCAGTACTTC	CASSPRTGAGAKNIQYF
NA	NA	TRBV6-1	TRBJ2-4	TGTGCCAGCAGTGAAAAGGATTACAGGGTTGGGATTGGAAACATTCAGTACTTC	CASSEKDYRVGIGNIQYF
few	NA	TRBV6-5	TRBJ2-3	TGTGCCAGCAGTTACCGCCGCCTCGGGGGCACAGATACGCAGTATTTT	CASSYRRLGGTDTQYF
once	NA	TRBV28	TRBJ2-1	TGTGCCAGCAAGAAAGGGGGACGGAATGAGCAGTTCTTC	CASKKGGRNEQFF
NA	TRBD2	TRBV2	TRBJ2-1	TGTGCCAGCAGTAGACTAGCGGGAGATTTGGATGAGCAGTTCTTC	CASSRLAGDLDEQFF
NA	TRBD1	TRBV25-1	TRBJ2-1	TGTGCCAGCAGTGAATTGTACAGGGGGCGCAATGAGCAGTTCTTC	CASSELYRGRNEQFF
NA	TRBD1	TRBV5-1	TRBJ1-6	TGCGCCAGCAACGCGGGACAGAATAATTCACCCCTCCACTTT	CASNAGQNNSPLHF
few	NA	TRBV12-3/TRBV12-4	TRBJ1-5	TGTGCCAGCAGAGCACCGGGTCAGCCCCAGCATTTT	CASRAPGQPQHF
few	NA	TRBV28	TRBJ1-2	TGTGCCAGCAGTGTTCCAGCGAACTATGGCTACACCTTC	CASSVPANYGYTF
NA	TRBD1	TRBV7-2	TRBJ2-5	TGTGCCAGCAGGCGACAGGGTCTTCAAGAGACCCAGTACTTC	CASRRQGLQETQYF
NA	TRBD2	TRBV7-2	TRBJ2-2	TGTGCCAGCAGCCCCAGGGGTCTAGCGGGGGCTACCGGGGAGCTGTTTTTT	CASSPRGLAGATGELFF
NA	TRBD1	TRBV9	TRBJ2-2	TGTGCCAGCAGCGTAGCAGGGGGTAACACCGGGGAGCTGTTTTTT	CASSVAGGNTGELFF
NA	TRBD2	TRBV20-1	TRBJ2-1	TGCAGTGCTAGAGAAGTAGTGGGCGGGGGGCAGTTCTTC	CSAREVVGGGQFF
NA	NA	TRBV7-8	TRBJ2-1	TGTGCCAGCAGCTACGACTATGCGGGGAATGAGCAGTTCTTC	CASSYDYAGNEQFF
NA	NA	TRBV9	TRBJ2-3	TGTGCCAGCAGCGTAGGGAGCCTAACAGATACGCAGTATTTT	CASSVGSLTDTQYF
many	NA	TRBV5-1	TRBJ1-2	TGCGCCAGCAGCTTGGGACAGTCTAACTATGGCTACACCTTC	CASSLGQSNYGYTF
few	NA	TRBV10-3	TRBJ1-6	TGTGCCATCCGGGGAGCTAATTCACCCCTCCACTTT	CAIRGANSPLHF